Given below is one T cell receptor (beta chain) in context. Here immunoSEQ multiplex PCR was the method, and the copy in TCRdb shows in-frame clones only, minus some. The data contain 270,000 or so clones, around 92% of them singletons. The source of the sample is a study of blood T cell repertoires in COVID-19. This CDR3 is 15 amino acids long. V trimming: 3 bases; J trimming: 6 bases; junction bases outside the gene matches: 5. Germline CDR1 and CDR2: SGHRS and YFSETQ. Seattle enrolled patients during active infection and tracked them longitudinally. The genes are TRBV5-1 and TRBJ1-6, with 8 bases lining up with TRBD1. This sequence was found in a woman aged 25 to 39 with COVID-19, enrolled during active disease. Sequenced: peripheral blood. CDR3 nucleotides: TGCGCCAGCAGCTCGTCCGGGACAGGTAATTCACCCCTCCACTTT. Its protein product is CASSSSGTGNSPLHF. The full variable domain, with the rest looked up from reference TRBV5-1 and TRBJ1-6, is KAGVTQTPRYLIKTRGQQVTLSCSPISGHRSVSWYQQTPGQGLQFLFEYFSETQRNKGNFPGRFSGRQFSNSRSEMNVSTLELGDSALYLCASSSSGTGNSPLHFGNGTRLTVT.